This T cell receptor beta chain is drawn from a study of blood T cell repertoires in COVID-19 (TCRdb year 2020). Context from the whole study: The collaborator samples originated in the United States, Italy and Spain and spanned the acute and convalescent phases of COVID-19. Deeply sampled blood TCRbeta repertoires from subjects exposed to, actively infected with, or recovered from COVID-19 were included in the dataset. Where available, HLA class I and class II types were taken from metadata supplied by the sample provider and were not determined by assay-based typing. Samples came from the ongoing ImmuneRACE study (first 160 participants) plus 1,254 subjects from 6 global collaborators. The material from the prospective study consisted of cDNA or gDNA derived from T cells, B-cell-depleted T cells, or PBMCs. Sample metadata almost always included a de-identified subject ID, COVID-19 status, age in years and sex. A freely available public database, intended as a resource for researchers studying the immune response to SARS-CoV-2, is where the repertoires were released. The investigation overall reported the following: The quantity of clinical and demographic metadata differed by source and by participant and was supplied without curation.

TCRbeta CDR3 regions were amplified from genomic DNA using the immunoSEQ Assay, a bias-controlled multiplex PCR. In the original analysis: The number of nucleated cells in each sample was estimated from the amplification of reference gene primers within the assay. To quantify the absolute abundance of each unique TCRbeta CDR3 rearrangement, sequence reads were collapsed and filtered. For each sample, productive Simpson clonality was calculated as the square root of Simpson's diversity index over productive rearrangements. Imported from immuneACCESS, the table was reduced by TCRdb to in-frame sequences with V and J called. These copies leave out some clones; in studies compared against another copy, an unresolved V gene accounts for under half, and the cause of the remainder is not known. V and J calls and clone size are copied from that table; D and trimming were computed from the DNA. The sample table contains about 230,000 clones; only one count was recorded for 70% to 90% of them. The ten largest clonotypes hold approximately 10% of the sample.

About this clone itself: Which antigen it targets is not known. Base qualities are not at hand, and no much larger clone is one base apart.

From V the trimming removes 5 bases and from J it removes 4 bases, while the gene matches leave 7 bases of the junction unaccounted for. The CDR3 starts with the cysteine, ends with the phenylalanine, and has 14 residues. CDR3 DNA is the only sequence kept; it has 42 bases, read in frame from the first base. CDR1 SGHTA and CDR2 FQGNSA are derived from the germline V gene. Participants in the prospective study were enrolled through a virtual design, were aged roughly 18 to 100 years, and lived in 20 to 30 United States geographic areas. In the prospective study, cohorts were assigned on the basis of participant-reported clinical history obtained from a screening survey and a study questionnaire. Recovered participants in ImmuneRACE Cohort 3 were defined by two consecutive negative NP/OP PCR tests, clearance by a healthcare professional, or resolution of symptoms. Each participant in the prospective study had whole blood, serum and a nasopharyngeal or oropharyngeal swab collected by mobile phlebotomists. Additional blood draws and questionnaires over an approximately two-month period could optionally be provided by prospective study participants. Prospective study blood samples were shipped either frozen or at room temperature before DNA extraction.

This chain is built from TRBV7-2 and TRBJ1-2, with 7 central nucleotides matching TRBD1. Specimen: PBMCs or T cells enriched from blood (not recorded which). This receptor was obtained from a man aged 30-40 years who had recovered from COVID-19. The nucleotide sequence is TGTGCCAGCAGCCCAGGACAGGATGGCTATGGCTACACCTTC. Its protein product is CASSPGQDGYGYTF.